Listed below are T cell receptor beta chains from one sample, sequenced in a study of T cells expressing NK-cell markers. Reanalyzing the 5' RACE reads, TCRdb keeps one entry per CDR3 protein, without DNA. The sample includes about 540,000 distinct CDR3 sequences. The sequencing sample was made of blood T cells: a sorted CD56 or NKG2C T cell subset, CD4+ or CD8+ T cells, or bulk PBMC T cells (not recorded which). The origin of the receptors is a man in his late teens or twenties in good health. The CDR3 runs from the conserved cysteine through the conserved F or W.

TRBV6-5,TRBJ2-1,CASSYRGAYNEQFF
TRBV7-8,TRBJ1-4,CASSFAPGQGDEKLFF
TRBV24-1,TRBJ1-4,CATSDPGSEKLFF
TRBV5-1,TRBJ2-1,CASSRRSAGDEQFF
TRBV27,TRBJ2-6,CASSFNTGANVLTF
TRBV6-5,TRBJ2-1,CASSFSPTSPSEQFF
TRBV5-1,TRBJ2-1,CASSLLGSVVSGSRSYNEQFF
TRBV20-1,TRBJ2-3,CSAPAGGNTDTQYF
TRBV3-1,TRBJ2-5,CASSQVLAGGGKEETQYF
TRBV12-3/TRBV12-4,TRBJ2-5,CASSFGVGETQYF
TRBV12-3/TRBV12-4,TRBJ2-2,CASSHRQGPGELFF
TRBV4-2,TRBJ2-1,CASSQEWGGTYNEQFF
TRBV29-1,TRBJ1-4,CSVEGTAGKLFF
TRBV20-1,TRBJ2-3,CSASAAIGEDTQYF
TRBV7-8,TRBJ2-2,CASSSTMGLRAGELFF
TRBV24-1,TRBJ2-1,CATSDRTGGSSYNEQFF
TRBV12-3/TRBV12-4,TRBJ1-1,CASSLFPRTGKNTEAFF
TRBV18,TRBJ1-5,CASSPFGSNQPQHF
TRBV29-1,TRBJ2-1,CSVDSPRGLIQGNEQFF
TRBV29-1,TRBJ2-7,CSVELGQQSSYEQYF
TRBV5-1,TRBJ1-1,CASNGEGADTEAFF
TRBV30,TRBJ2-7,CAWRGRAVRGYEQYF
TRBV20-1,TRBJ2-5,CSAYVRAGGTETQYF
TRBV9,TRBJ2-1,CASSVALAKHSYNEQFF
TRBV18,TRBJ1-1,CASSPPNRGDTEAFF
TRBV6-1,TRBJ1-2,CASSTGAYYGYTF
TRBV12-3/TRBV12-4,TRBJ2-2,CASRYRTAGELFF
TRBV29-1,TRBJ2-7,CSVTIAGASGEQYF
TRBV7-3,TRBJ2-1,CASSSKGSIYEQFF
TRBV6-2/TRBV6-3,TRBJ2-1,CASSAGLENEQFF
TRBV12-3/TRBV12-4,TRBJ2-1,CASSVHRGQYNEQFF
TRBV12-3/TRBV12-4,TRBJ1-1,CASSLADRETEAFF
TRBV7-2,TRBJ2-3,CASSLAGGGNTDTQYF
TRBV5-1,TRBJ1-1,CASSYDLQGPNTEAFF
TRBV12-3/TRBV12-4,TRBJ2-2,CASRANGGTGELFF
TRBV20-1,TRBJ2-1,CSAHPPGLASYEQFF
TRBV7-2,TRBJ2-7,CASSHGGLAGGTKEQYF
TRBV7-8,TRBJ2-7,CASSTNSGTGGYEQYF
TRBV6-2/TRBV6-3,TRBJ2-7,CASSNSGPPDEQYF
TRBV5-1,TRBJ2-5,CASSLPQETQYF
TRBV5-1,TRBJ2-1,CASSLEPGTQYNEQFF
TRBV20-1,TRBJ1-1,CSARAVQGDTEAFF